The 25 T cell receptor beta chains below come from one sample, sequenced in a study of blood T cell repertoires in COVID-19. Some clones are missing from TCRdb's copy, which holds only in-frame ones; the method was immunoSEQ multiplex PCR. The profile shows under 300,000 clones, less than 85% of them singletons. Sequencing input: peripheral blood. The source of these receptors is a woman of 80 years or more with active or convalescent COVID-19.

The V and J genes are TRBV2 and TRBJ1-4, with 9 positions matching TRBD1. V shed 6 bases and J 10 bases; nucleotides not matched to a gene: 3. The germline gives CDR1 SNHLY, CDR2 FYNNEI. The CDR3 is 12 amino acids. In DNA, the CDR3 is TGTGCCAGCAGCCAGACAGGGGGAAAACTGTTTTTT. The encoded protein is CASSQTGGKLFF.

This clone has only a few counts. V gene TRBV16 combines with J gene TRBJ1-5; 7 bases match TRBD1. Losses at the gene ends were 5 bases for V and 4 bases for J; bases not matched to a gene: 2. Germline CDR1 KGHSY, CDR2 FQNENV. The CDR3 runs to 13 residues. DNA of the CDR3: TGTGCCAGCAGCTGGGGACAGAATCAGCCCCAGCATTTT. It translates to CASSWGQNQPQHF. Complete variable domain (other parts from reference TRBV16 and TRBJ1-5): GEEVAQTPKHLVRGEGQKAKLYCAPIKGHSYVFWYQQVLKNEFKFLISFQNENVFDETGMPKERFSAKCLPNSPCSLEIQATKLEDSAVYFCASSWGQNQPQHFGDGTRLSIL.

The chain uses TRBV28 and TRBJ2-2, with D possibly matching TRBD1 (6 bases). The germline V and J ends were trimmed by 4 bases and 3 bases, with 12 bases remaining between them. Looked up from germline, CDR1 is MDHEN and CDR2 is SYDVKM. The length of the CDR3 is 15 residues. CDR3 sequence (DNA): TGTGCCAGCAGTTCTGCCAGGGGCTACACCGGGGAGCTGTTTTTT. It encodes CASSSARGYTGELFF.

The chain employs TRBV5-6 and TRBJ1-4; 7 bases align to TRBD1. Trimming removed 0 bases from V and 8 bases from J; junction bases left unmatched: 16. The CDR3 covers 18 residues. CDR1 and CDR2 from the germline V gene are SGHDT and YYEEEE. CDR3 coding DNA: TGTGCCAGCAGCTTGGCCTGGGAGGAGGGGGCAGGAGGAGAAAAACTGTTTTTT. Its translation is CASSLAWEEGAGGEKLFF.

In DNA form, the CDR3 reads TGCGCCAGCACCATCGACAGGAACACTGAAGCTTTCTTT. Amino acids: CASTIDRNTEAFF. The chain recombines TRBV10-1 with TRBJ1-1; D perhaps matches TRBD1 (5 bases). Between the trimmed V and J ends, which lost 7 bases and 1 base, there was a span of 10 bases. In germline, CDR1 is WNHNN, CDR2 SYGVQD (reference sequence). The CDR3 runs to 13 residues.

J is TRBJ1-2 and V is TRBV29-1; 8 bases align to TRBD1. Germline trimming cut 5 bases from V and 4 bases from J; bases unmatched to any gene: 3. Germline V gene data show CDR1 as SQVTM and CDR2 as ANQGSEA. The CDR3 is 12 amino acids. CDR3 sequence (DNA): TGCAGCGTTATACAGGGGGGCTATGGCTACACCTTC. Its translation: CSVIQGGYGYTF. Drawing the rest from reference TRBV29-1 and TRBJ1-2, the complete variable domain is SAVISQKPSRDICQRGTSLTIQCQVDSQVTMMFWYRQQPGQSLTLIATANQGSEATYESGFVIDKFPISRPNLTFSTLTVSNMSPEDSSIYLCSVIQGGYGYTFGSGTRLTVV.

The chain is built from TRBV5-6 and TRBJ1-1, with 9 bases fitting TRBD1. The CDR3 runs 17 residues. Germline CDR1 SGHDT, CDR2 YYEEEE. J gave up 3 bases and V 4 bases, and 13 bases lay outside the gene matches. The CDR3 region has the DNA TGTGCCAGCAGCAATCCGGGACAGGGATCGAGGGACACTGAAGCTTTCTTT. Its protein is CASSNPGQGSRDTEAFF.

CDR3 sequence (DNA): TGTGCCAGCAGTGAAGGGCCACCTCAGCCCCAGCATTTT. Protein sequence: CASSEGPPQPQHF. This sequence joins TRBV6-1 and TRBJ1-5; D not resolved. Germline CDR1 and CDR2: MNHNS and SASEGT. Trimming took off 1 base at V and 6 bases at J, with 7 bases between the two ends. The CDR3 spans 13 residues.

The chain links TRBV5-1 to TRBJ1-1; 7 bases are a match to TRBD1. CDR1 SGHRS and CDR2 YFSETQ come from the germline V gene. The CDR3 length is 14 residues. V lost 2 bases and J lost 1; bases outside the gene matches: 2. CDR3 in DNA: TGCGCCAGCAGCTTAGGGACAGAGAACACTGAAGCTTTCTTT. As protein: CASSLGTENTEAFF.

The chain carries TRBV2 and TRBJ2-5; no clear D gene. Germline loops: CDR1 SNHLY, CDR2 FYNNEI. Trimming removed 3 bases at V and 7 bases at J, with 9 bases between. The CDR3 length is 12 residues. CDR3 in amino acids: CASSDRVGTQYF. Here the CDR3 DNA reads TGTGCCAGCAGTGATCGGGTTGGGACCCAGTACTTC. Full variable domain (outside the CDR3, taken from reference TRBV2 and TRBJ2-5): EPEVTQTPSHQVTQMGQEVILRCVPISNHLYFYWYRQILGQKVEFLVSFYNNEISEKSEIFDDQFSVERPDGSNFTLKIRSTKLEDSAMYFCASSDRVGTQYFGPGTRLLVL.

The chain is built from TRBV5-1 and TRBJ2-3; TRBD2 matches at 10 bases. The CDR3 is made up of 16 amino acids. Germline trimming cut 0 bases from V and 4 bases from J; bases unmatched to any gene: 5. Looked up from germline, CDR1 is SGHRS and CDR2 is YFSETQ. CDR3 residues: CASSLALAGDADTQYF. The CDR3 DNA is TGCGCCAGCAGCTTGGCGCTAGCGGGGGACGCAGATACGCAGTATTTT.

This chain connects TRBV4-2 to TRBJ1-4; D gene uncertain. The CDR3 is 15 residues long. Germline lookup yields CDR1 LGHNA and CDR2 YNFKEQ. V lost 0 bases to trimming and J lost 4 bases, with 9 bases between them. The CDR3 nucleotides are TGTGCCAGCAGCCAAGATCGGCGGTATAATGAAAAACTGTTTTTT. Translation gives CASSQDRRYNEKLFF.

The gene calls are TRBV7-5 and TRBJ2-7; the table's D call, TRBD2, has no DNA check behind it. TRBV7-5 is a recognized pseudogene. The CDR3 has 20 residues. The DNA for the CDR3 is TGTGCCAGAAGCTTAAAGGGGGCGGTTAGCGGGAGGGCCAAGGGATACGAGCAGTACTTC. Translation gives CARSLKGAVSGRAKGYEQYF.

This clone turned up a few times. The V and J genes are TRBV10-3 and TRBJ1-6; 9 bases match TRBD1. The V segment lost 10 bases and the J segment 13 bases; nucleotides outside the gene matches: 11. Germline V lookup: CDR1 ENHRY, CDR2 SYGVKD. The CDR3 has 13 residues. CDR3 sequence (DNA): TGTGCCACCGGGCGGGGACAGGGTATCCCCCTCCACTTT. Its protein product is CATGRGQGIPLHF.

The chain combines TRBV14 with TRBJ2-5; D possibly corresponds to TRBD1 (6 bases). Trimming left V 2 bases short and J 5 bases short, with 15 bases between. The CDR3 is 15 amino acids. Germline lookup yields CDR1 SGHDN and CDR2 FVKESK. CDR3 bases: TGTGCCAGCAGCCAATTCCAAACAGGGTCGGAGACCCAGTACTTC. Amino acid sequence: CASSQFQTGSETQYF.

As DNA, the CDR3 is TGTGCCACCAGTGCCCCCGGACTGGCGAACACCGGGGAGCTGTTTTTT. It codes for CATSAPGLANTGELFF. V gene TRBV24-1 combines with J gene TRBJ2-2, with D perhaps TRBD2 (5 bases). The length of the CDR3 is 16 residues. The V gene's germline CDR1 is KGHDR and CDR2 SFDVKD. Trimming stripped 5 bases from V and 0 bases from J, with 12 bases between.

The chain links TRBV18 to TRBJ1-4, with D uncertain. The CDR3 totals 13 residues. The V and J ends lost 6 bases and 9 bases respectively, with 14 bases between them. From germline, CDR1 is KGHSH and CDR2 LQKENI. CDR3 sequence reads: CASSPSQIQKLFF. For the CDR3, the DNA is TGTGCCAGCTCGCCTAGTCAGATTCAAAAACTGTTTTTT.

The chain links TRBV5-1 to TRBJ1-1, with D possibly TRBD1 on 5 matching bases. Trimming took off 0 bases at V and 4 bases at J, with 16 bases between the two ends. From germline, CDR1 is SGHRS and CDR2 YFSETQ. The CDR3 loop spans 16 amino acids. The CDR3 sequence: CASSLAGGTLGTEAFF. CDR3 DNA sequence: TGCGCCAGCAGCTTGGCCGGGGGGACCCTGGGCACTGAAGCTTTCTTT.

The rearrangement links TRBV7-9 to TRBJ1-1; TRBD1 might be the D (5 bases). Trimming stripped 4 bases from V and 0 bases from J, with 6 bases between. Germline CDR1 SEHNR, CDR2 FQNEAQ (reference sequence). This CDR3 comprises 13 residues. The CDR3 region has the DNA TGTGCCAGCAGCTCCAGGGTGAACACTGAAGCTTTCTTT. This translates into CASSSRVNTEAFF.

This chain connects TRBV7-8 to TRBJ1-2, with a weak D call TRBD1 (5 bases). Germline CDR1 and CDR2: SGHVS and FQNEAQ. The CDR3 runs to 15 residues. V was cut by 0 bases and J by 8 bases, with 16 bases left in between. The CDR3 DNA sequence: TGTGCCAGCAGCTTAGCGATAAGAGCAGGGTGGGGCTACACCTTC. It is translated as CASSLAIRAGWGYTF. The variable domain in full, with the rest retrieved from reference TRBV7-8 and TRBJ1-2, is GAGVSQSPRYKVAKRGQDVALRCDPISGHVSLFWYQQALGQGPEFLTYFQNEAQLDKSGLPSDRFFAERPEGSVSTLKIQRTQQEDSAVYLCASSLAIRAGWGYTFGSGTRLTVV.

The count of this clone is one. V usage is TRBV28 and J usage is TRBJ1-4; D unresolved. The V gene's germline CDR1 is MDHEN and CDR2 SYDVKM. Trimming removed 3 bases from V and 7 bases from J, with 12 bases in between. This CDR3 comprises 14 residues. The CDR3 here is CASSFPQNGEKLFF. DNA of the CDR3: TGTGCCAGCAGTTTTCCACAGAATGGTGAAAAACTGTTTTTT.

The chain recombines TRBV3-1 (or the pseudogene TRBV3-2) with TRBJ1-2; D is unclear. This CDR3 contains 13 residues. CDR1 is LGHDT, CDR2 YNNKEL, per germline (reference sequence). Trimming left V 1 base short and J 4 bases short, with 7 bases between. The CDR3 sequence is CASSQGAPYGYTF. The DNA of the CDR3 is TGTGCCAGCAGCCAAGGAGCCCCCTATGGCTACACCTTC.

The gene calls are TRBV5-8 and TRBJ2-3, with TRBD1 identical over 11 bases. The CDR3 consists of 16 residues. V trimming: 4 bases; J trimming: 2 bases; junction bases outside the gene matches: 6. The germline gives CDR1 SGHTS, CDR2 YDEGEE. Here the CDR3 DNA reads TGTGCCAGCAGCCACCGGGACAGGGGGTCCACAGATACGCAGTATTTT. It is translated as CASSHRDRGSTDTQYF.

The chain employs TRBV6-5 and TRBJ1-1, with 10 nucleotides matching TRBD1. Germline CDR1 MNHEY, CDR2 SVGAGI. The CDR3 contains 13 residues. The J segment lost 10 bases and the V segment lost 8 bases, leaving 10 bases of the junction unmatched. CDR3: CASGQGGTPTAFF. The CDR3 bases are TGTGCCAGCGGACAGGGGGGGACTCCGACAGCTTTCTTT.

This clone has only one observation. The genes are TRBV6-6 and TRBJ1-4; D is possibly TRBD1 (6 bases). V lost 5 bases to trimming and J lost 8 bases, with 18 bases between them. CDR3 size: 15 residues. Looked up from germline, CDR1 is MNHNY and CDR2 is SVGAGI (reference sequence). The CDR3 DNA reads TGTGCCAGCAGTCCACCAGACAGGTTGGGAGAAAAACTGTTTTTT. Translating gives CASSPPDRLGEKLFF.